A single TCR beta chain is shown here with its context. CDR3 length equals 18 residues. Trimming removed 4 bases from V and 2 bases from J; junction bases left unmatched: 6. Germline CDR1 LGHDT, CDR2 YNNKEL (reference sequence). The data belong to a study of control samples from healthy donors and cancer patients. Clones were read by immunoSEQ multiplex PCR, and TCRdb kept only the in-frame ones, dropping some. The sample holds around 99,000 clones, 85% to 90% seen once. The sequence was collected from a woman aged 50 to 60 in good health. The specimen was blood. This chain uses TRBV3-1 (or the pseudogene TRBV3-2) with TRBJ2-3; 16 bases are shared with TRBD2. The CDR3 nucleotides read TGTGCCAGCAGCCGTACGGGACTAGCGGGGGGGACCACAGATACGCAGTATTTT. This encodes CASSRTGLAGGTTDTQYF.